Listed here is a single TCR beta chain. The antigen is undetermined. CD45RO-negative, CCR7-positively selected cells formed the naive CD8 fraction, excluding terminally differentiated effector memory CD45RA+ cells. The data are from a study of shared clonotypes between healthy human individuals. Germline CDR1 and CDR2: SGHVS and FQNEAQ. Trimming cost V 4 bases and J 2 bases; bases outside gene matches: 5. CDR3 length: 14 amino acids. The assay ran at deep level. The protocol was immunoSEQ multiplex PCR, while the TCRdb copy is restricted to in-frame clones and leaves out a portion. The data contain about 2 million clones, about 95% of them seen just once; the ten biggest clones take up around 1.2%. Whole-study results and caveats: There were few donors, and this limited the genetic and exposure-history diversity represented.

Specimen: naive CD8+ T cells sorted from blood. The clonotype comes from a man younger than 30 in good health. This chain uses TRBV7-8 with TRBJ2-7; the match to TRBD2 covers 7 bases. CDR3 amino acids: CASSSGTTTYEQYF. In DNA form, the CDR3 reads TGTGCCAGCAGCTCCGGGACTACCACCTACGAGCAGTACTTC.